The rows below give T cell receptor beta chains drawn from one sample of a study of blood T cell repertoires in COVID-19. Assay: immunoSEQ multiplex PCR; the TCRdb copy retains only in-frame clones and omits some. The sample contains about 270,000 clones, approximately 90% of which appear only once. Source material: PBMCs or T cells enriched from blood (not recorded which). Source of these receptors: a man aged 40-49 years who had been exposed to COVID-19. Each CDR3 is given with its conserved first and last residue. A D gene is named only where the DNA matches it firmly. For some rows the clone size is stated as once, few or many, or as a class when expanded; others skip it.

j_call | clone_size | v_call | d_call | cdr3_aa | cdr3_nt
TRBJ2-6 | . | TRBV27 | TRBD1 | CASSLSGTGSFGANVLTF | TGTGCCAGCAGTTTATCAGGGACAGGGTCCTTTGGCGCCAACGTCCTGACTTTC
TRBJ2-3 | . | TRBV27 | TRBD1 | CASSRQGAQYF | TGTGCCAGCAGTCGACAGGGTGCGCAGTATTTT
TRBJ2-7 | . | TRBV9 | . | CASSEGVGAYEQYF | TGTGCCAGCAGCGAAGGGGTTGGGGCCTACGAGCAGTACTTC
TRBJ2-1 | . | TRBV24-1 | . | CATSDLRGGDSYNEQFF | TGTGCCACCAGTGATTTACGAGGGGGTGACTCCTACAATGAGCAGTTCTTC
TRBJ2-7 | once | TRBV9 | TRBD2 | CASSGELAGDYYEQYF | TGTGCCAGCAGCGGAGAACTAGCGGGAGATTACTACGAGCAGTACTTC
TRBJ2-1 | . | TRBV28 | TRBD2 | CASSSTSGIENEQFF | TGTGCCAGCAGTTCTACTAGCGGGATTGAAAATGAGCAGTTCTTC
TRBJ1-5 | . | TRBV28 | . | CASSLLQGNQPQHF | TGTGCCAGCAGTTTGTTACAGGGTAACCAGCCCCAGCATTTT
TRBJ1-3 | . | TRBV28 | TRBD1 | CASSFIRDSDSGNTIYF | TGTGCCAGCAGTTTCATTCGGGACAGCGACTCTGGAAACACCATATATTTT
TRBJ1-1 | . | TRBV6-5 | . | CASLVPGSNTEAFF | TGTGCCAGCTTAGTCCCCGGGTCGAACACTGAAGCTTTCTTT
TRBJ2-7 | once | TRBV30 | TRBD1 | CAWSIGTGNEQYF | TGTGCCTGGAGTATCGGGACAGGGAACGAGCAGTACTTC
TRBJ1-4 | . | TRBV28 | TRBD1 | CATPRDSQF | TGTGCCACTCCAAGGGACAGTCAATTT
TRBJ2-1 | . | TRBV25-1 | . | CASSGSVGGIRSDSEQFF | TGTGCCAGCAGTGGCTCCGTAGGCGGGATACGATCTGATAGTGAGCAGTTCTTC
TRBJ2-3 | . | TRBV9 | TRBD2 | CASSLSHGGANTDTQYF | TGTGCCAGCAGCCTATCACACGGGGGGGCGAACACAGATACGCAGTATTTT
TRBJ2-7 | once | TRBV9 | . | CASSPRQGRGEQYF | TGTGCCAGCAGCCCCCGTCAGGGGAGGGGAGAGCAGTACTTC
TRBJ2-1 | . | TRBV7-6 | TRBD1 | CASSPGQGLYNEQFF | TGTGCCAGCAGCCCTGGACAGGGATTATACAATGAGCAGTTCTTC
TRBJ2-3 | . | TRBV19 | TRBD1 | CASNLGQGATDTQYF | TGTGCCAGTAACTTGGGGCAGGGGGCCACAGATACGCAGTATTTT
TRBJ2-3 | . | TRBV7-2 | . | CASSGRTGEGTDTQYF | TGTGCCAGCAGCGGGAGAACGGGAGAGGGCACAGATACGCAGTATTTT
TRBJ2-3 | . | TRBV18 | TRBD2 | CASSEGLADYTDTQYF | TGTGCCAGCTCAGAGGGACTAGCGGACTACACAGATACGCAGTATTTT
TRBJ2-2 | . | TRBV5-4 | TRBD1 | CASSPTGGASTGELFF | TGTGCCAGCAGCCCTACAGGGGGCGCTTCCACCGGGGAGCTGTTTTTT
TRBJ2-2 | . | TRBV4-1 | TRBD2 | CASSLGLAGNTGELFF | TGCGCCAGCAGCCTAGGGCTAGCGGGAAACACCGGGGAGCTGTTTTTT
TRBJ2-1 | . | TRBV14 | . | CASSQVPADNEQFF | TGTGCCAGCAGCCAAGTTCCAGCGGACAATGAGCAGTTCTTC
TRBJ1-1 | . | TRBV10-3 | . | CAISEGGNTEAFF | TGTGCCATCAGTGAAGGAGGGAACACTGAAGCTTTCTTT
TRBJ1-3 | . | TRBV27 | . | CASSRRAGNTIYF | TGTGCCAGCAGTCGGAGGGCTGGAAACACCATATATTTT
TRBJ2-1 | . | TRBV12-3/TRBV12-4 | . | CASRDGGVLEQFF | TGTGCCAGCAGGGACGGAGGGGTCCTTGAGCAGTTCTTC
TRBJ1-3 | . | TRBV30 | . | CAWSGSSGNTIYF | TGTGCCTGGAGTGGGAGCTCTGGAAACACCATATATTTT
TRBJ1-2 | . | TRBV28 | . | CALQGTYGYTF | TGTGCTCTACAGGGTACCTATGGCTACACCTTC
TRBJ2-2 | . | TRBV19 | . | CATNPGTPNTGELFF | TGTGCCACCAACCCAGGGACTCCAAACACCGGGGAGCTGTTTTTT
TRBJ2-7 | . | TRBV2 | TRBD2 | CASIPSSGSLYEQYF | TGTGCCAGCATCCCCTCTAGCGGGAGTCTCTACGAGCAGTACTTC
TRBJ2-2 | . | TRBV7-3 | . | CASSSSVGAGELFF | TGTGCCAGCAGTTCTAGCGTTGGGGCCGGGGAGCTGTTTTTT
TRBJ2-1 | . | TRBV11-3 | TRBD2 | CASSSIAGDNEQFF | TGTGCCAGCAGCTCTATAGCGGGAGATAATGAGCAGTTCTTC
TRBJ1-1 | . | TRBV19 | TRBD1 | CASSIDRGLRTEAFF | TGTGCCAGTAGTATTGACAGGGGGCTTCGGACTGAAGCTTTCTTT
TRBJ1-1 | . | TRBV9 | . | CASSPTPSTEAFF | TGTGCCAGCAGCCCGACTCCCAGCACTGAAGCTTTCTTT
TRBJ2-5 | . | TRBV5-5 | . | CASSLAAGNGETQYF | TGTGCCAGCAGCCTGGCGGCAGGGAATGGAGAGACCCAGTACTTC
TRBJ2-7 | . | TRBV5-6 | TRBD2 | CASSGRGNYEQYF | TGTGCCAGCAGCGGGAGGGGCAACTACGAGCAGTACTTC
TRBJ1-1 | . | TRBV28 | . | CASSLVGPMNTEAFF | TGTGCCAGCAGTTTAGTGGGCCCCATGAACACTGAAGCTTTCTTT
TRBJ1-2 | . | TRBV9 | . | CASSAPGQLSYGYTF | TGTGCCAGCAGCGCCCCGGGACAACTGTCCTATGGCTACACCTTC
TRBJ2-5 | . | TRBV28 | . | CASSLSREETQYF | TGTGCCAGCAGTTTATCCAGGGAAGAGACCCAGTACTTC
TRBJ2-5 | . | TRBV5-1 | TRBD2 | CASSFNWGGETQYF | TGCGCCAGCAGCTTCAACTGGGGGGGAGAGACCCAGTACTTC
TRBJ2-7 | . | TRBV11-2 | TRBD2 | CASSPSGKAYEQYF | TGTGCCAGCAGCCCTAGCGGGAAAGCCTACGAGCAGTACTTC
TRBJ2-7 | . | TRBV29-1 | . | CSVDRTEGSEQYF | TGCAGCGTTGATAGGACAGAAGGGAGCGAGCAGTACTTC
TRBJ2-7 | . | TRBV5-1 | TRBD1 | CASSLGVQGFSHEQYF | TGCGCCAGCAGCTTGGGGGTACAGGGGTTTTCACACGAGCAGTACTTC
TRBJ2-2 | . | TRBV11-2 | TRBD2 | CASSLGLAGAIYGELFF | TGTGCCAGCAGCTTAGGGCTAGCGGGGGCGATTTACGGGGAGCTGTTTTTT
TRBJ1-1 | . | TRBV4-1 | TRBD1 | CASSQGTGYMNTEAFF | TGCGCCAGCAGCCAAGGGACAGGGTACATGAACACTGAAGCTTTCTTT
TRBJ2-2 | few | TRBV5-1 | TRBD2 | CASSLGVSGSSGTGELFF | TGCGCCAGCAGCTTGGGTGTTAGCGGGAGTTCTGGCACCGGGGAGCTGTTTTTT
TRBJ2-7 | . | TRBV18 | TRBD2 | CASSPSSGGFSYEQYF | TGTGCCAGCTCACCAAGCAGCGGGGGTTTCTCCTACGAGCAGTACTTC
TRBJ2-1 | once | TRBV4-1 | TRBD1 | CASSQLTGGNEQFF | TGCGCCAGCAGCCAATTAACAGGGGGCAATGAGCAGTTCTTC
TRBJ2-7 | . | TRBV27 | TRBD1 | CASSFEGAHYEQYF | TGTGCCAGCAGTTTCGAGGGGGCCCACTACGAGCAGTACTTC
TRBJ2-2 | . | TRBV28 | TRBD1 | CASSSGGANTGELFF | TGTGCCAGCAGTTCAGGGGGCGCGAACACCGGGGAGCTGTTTTTT
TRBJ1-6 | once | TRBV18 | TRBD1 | CASSRRTGGSVDSPLHF | TGTGCCAGCTCACGACGGACAGGGGGTAGCGTGGATTCACCCCTCCACTTT
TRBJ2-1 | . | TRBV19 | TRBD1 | CASRAWDRGRNEQFF | TGTGCCAGTAGAGCCTGGGACAGGGGTCGCAATGAGCAGTTCTTC
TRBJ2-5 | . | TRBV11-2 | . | CASSWSSGIQETQYF | TGTGCCAGCAGCTGGAGTAGCGGAATCCAAGAGACCCAGTACTTC